What follows are 8 T cell receptor beta chains derived from one specimen sequenced in a study of beta chain features in type 1 diabetes. The sequenced template was cDNA made from the entire isolated RNA. Assay used: immunoSEQ multiplex PCR; TCRdb lists only in-frame clones, some missing. The sample carries 140,000 or so clones, about 9.2% recorded once. Material: central memory CD4+ T cells from blood. The receptors originated from a man between 18 and 29 years old in good health.

There are many counts of this clone. V gene TRBV7-9 combines with J gene TRBJ1-5, with 9 bases aligning to TRBD1. The ends lost 6 bases at V and 5 bases at J; junction bases unmatched: 5. The CDR3 spans 14 residues. Germline V gene sequence: CDR1 SEHNR, CDR2 FQNEAQ (reference sequence). Here the CDR3 reads CASSPDRGDQPQHF. The CDR3 DNA sequence: TGTGCCAGCAGTCCGGACAGGGGTGATCAGCCCCAGCATTTT.

This clone showed up many times. In DNA form, the CDR3 reads TGTGCCAGCTCGTTCTCAGAGACCCAGTACTTC. Translation gives CASSFSETQYF. The chain uses TRBV18 and TRBJ2-5; D not certain. Germline V gives CDR1 KGHSH, CDR2 LQKENI. V lost 6 bases and J 4 bases, leaving 6 bases between the germline ends. The CDR3 runs to 11 residues. The full variable domain, with the rest looked up from reference TRBV18 and TRBJ2-5, is NAGVMQNPRHLVRRRGQEARLRCSPMKGHSHVYWYRQLPEEGLKFMVYLQKENIIDESGMPKERFSAEFPKEGPSILRIQQVVRGDSAAYFCASSFSETQYFGPGTRLLVL.

This clone was counted between two and nine times. The chain joins TRBV6-1 to TRBJ1-2; no reliable D call. The V and J ends lost 7 bases and 1 base respectively, with 10 bases between them. The CDR3 runs 13 residues. Germline V gene sequence: CDR1 MNHNS, CDR2 SASEGT. The CDR3 nucleotides are TGTGCCAGCAACAGACACCTTAACTATGGCTACACCTTC. Translation: CASNRHLNYGYTF.

This clone was picked up a small number of times. This chain links TRBV7-2 with TRBJ1-1, with a possible D match to TRBD1 (5 bases). V was pared by 5 bases and J by 7 bases, with 17 bases between. Germline CDR1 and CDR2: SGHTA and FQGNSA. The CDR3 length is 14 residues. The CDR3: CASSPPGGRGEAFF. The CDR3 bases are TGTGCCAGCAGCCCCCCGGGGGGACGGGGTGAAGCTTTCTTT.

A few counts support this clone. V is TRBV28 and J is TRBJ1-3; 7 bases align to TRBD1. CDR3 length equals 14 residues. Trimming cost V 5 bases and J 7 bases; bases outside gene matches: 8. Germline CDR1 is MDHEN and CDR2 is SYDVKM. The CDR3 DNA follows: TGTGCCAGCAGTCTCATTTCGGACAGGAACACCATATATTTT. Protein sequence: CASSLISDRNTIYF. The full variable domain, with the rest looked up from reference TRBV28 and TRBJ1-3, is DVKVTQSSRYLVKRTGEKVFLECVQDMDHENMFWYRQDPGLGLRLIYFSYDVKMKEKGDIPEGYSVSREKKERFSLILESASTNQTSMYLCASSLISDRNTIYFGEGSWLTVV.

The gene calls are TRBV15 and TRBJ2-5; D is unclear. This CDR3 region has 14 residues. CDR1 is LNHNV and CDR2 is YYDKDF in the germline V gene (reference sequence). Trimming shortened V by 6 bases and J by 5 bases, and 16 bases separated the two germline ends. CDR3 region: CATRASGLLETQYF. The CDR3 DNA sequence: TGTGCCACCAGGGCCTCGGGTCTATTGGAGACCCAGTACTTC. Filled out from reference TRBV15 and TRBJ2-5, the complete variable domain reads DAMVIQNPRYQVTQFGKPVTLSCSQTLNHNVMYWYQQKSSQAPKLLFHYYDKDFNNEADTPDNFQSRRPNTSFCFLDIRSPGLGDTAMYLCATRASGLLETQYFGPGTRLLVL.

This clone showed up just a few times. CDR3 bases: TGTGCCAGCAGCCGCGGGACTAGCCGGGAGACCCAGTACTTC. As protein: CASSRGTSRETQYF. The chain employs TRBV7-9 and TRBJ2-5; TRBD2 matches 9 bases. The junction had 6 bases not matched to a gene; V was cut back by 5 bases and J by 5 bases. This CDR3 spans 14 amino acids. CDR1 and CDR2 from the germline V gene are SEHNR and FQNEAQ (reference sequence). Based on the CDR3 plus reference TRBV7-9 and TRBJ2-5, the full variable domain is DTGVSQNPRHKITKRGQNVTFRCDPISEHNRLYWYRQTLGQGPEFLTYFQNEAQLEKSRLLSDRFSAERPKGSFSTLEIQRTEQGDSAMYLCASSRGTSRETQYFGPGTRLLVL.

The chain couples TRBV7-9 to TRBJ2-1; D might be TRBD2 (6 bases). The CDR3 totals 19 residues. In germline, CDR1 is SEHNR, CDR2 FQNEAQ (reference sequence). Between the trimmed V and J ends, which lost 5 bases and 0 bases, there was a span of 23 bases. DNA of the CDR3: TGTGCCAGCAGCCCACCCCGGCGGGGTATTCCCTTCTCCTACAATGAGCAGTTCTTC. Residues: CASSPPRRGIPFSYNEQFF.